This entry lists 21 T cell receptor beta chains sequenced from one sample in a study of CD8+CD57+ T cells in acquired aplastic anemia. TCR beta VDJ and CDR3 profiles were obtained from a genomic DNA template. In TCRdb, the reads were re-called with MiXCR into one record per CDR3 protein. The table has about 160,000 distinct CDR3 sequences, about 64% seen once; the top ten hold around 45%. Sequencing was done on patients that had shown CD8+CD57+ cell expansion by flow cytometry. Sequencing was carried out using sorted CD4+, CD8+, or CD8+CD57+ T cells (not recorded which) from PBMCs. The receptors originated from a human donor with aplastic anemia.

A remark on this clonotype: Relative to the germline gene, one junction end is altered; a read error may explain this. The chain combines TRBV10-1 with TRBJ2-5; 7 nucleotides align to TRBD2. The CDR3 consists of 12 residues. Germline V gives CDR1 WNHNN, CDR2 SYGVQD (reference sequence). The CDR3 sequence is CAISQGGETQYF. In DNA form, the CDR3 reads TGTGCCATCAGTCAGGGAGGGGAGACCCAGTACTTC.

CDR3 region: CASSPTDVGQPAYEQYF. DNA for the CDR3: TGTGCCAGCAGCCCTACAGACGTCGGACAGCCCGCCTACGAGCAGTACTTC. The rearrangement joins TRBV7-2 to TRBJ2-7, with D tentatively TRBD1 (6 bases). Trimming removed 5 bases from V and 2 bases from J, with 22 bases in between. The CDR3 consists of 17 residues. Germline assignment: CDR1 SGHTA and CDR2 FQGNSA. The full variable domain, rest sourced from reference TRBV7-2 and TRBJ2-7, is GAGVSQSPSNKVTEKGKDVELRCDPISGHTALYWYRQSLGQGLEFLIYFQGNSAPDKSGLPSDRFSAERTGGSVSTLTIQRTQQEDSAVYLCASSPTDVGQPAYEQYFGPGTRLTVT.

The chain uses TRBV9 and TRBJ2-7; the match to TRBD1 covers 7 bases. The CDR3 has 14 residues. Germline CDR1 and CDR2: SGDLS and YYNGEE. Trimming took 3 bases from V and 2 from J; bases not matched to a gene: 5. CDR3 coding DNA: TGTGCCAGCAGCGCTGGACAGGAGACCTACGAGCAGTACTTC. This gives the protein CASSAGQETYEQYF. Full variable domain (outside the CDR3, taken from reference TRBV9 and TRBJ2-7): DSGVTQTPKHLITATGQRVTLRCSPRSGDLSVYWYQQSLDQGLQFLIQYYNGEERAKGNILERFSAQQFPDLHSELNLSSLELGDSALYFCASSAGQETYEQYFGPGTRLTVT.

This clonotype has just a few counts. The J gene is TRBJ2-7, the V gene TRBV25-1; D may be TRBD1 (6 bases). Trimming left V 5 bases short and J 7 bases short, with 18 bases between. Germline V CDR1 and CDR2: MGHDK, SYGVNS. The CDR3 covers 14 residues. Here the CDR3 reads CASSHERTVNEQYF. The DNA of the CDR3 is TGTGCCAGCAGTCACGAACGGACAGTGAATGAGCAGTACTTC.

This CDR3 reads CASSNTGTGELFF. The CDR3 DNA reads TGTGCCAGTAGTAATACAGGCACCGGGGAGCTGTTTTTT. The chain joins TRBV19 to TRBJ2-2, with a tentative D call TRBD1 (5 bases). This CDR3 has 13 residues. V was clipped by 4 bases and J by 4 bases, with 7 bases between them. The germline V gene encodes CDR1 LNHDA and CDR2 SQIVND (reference sequence).

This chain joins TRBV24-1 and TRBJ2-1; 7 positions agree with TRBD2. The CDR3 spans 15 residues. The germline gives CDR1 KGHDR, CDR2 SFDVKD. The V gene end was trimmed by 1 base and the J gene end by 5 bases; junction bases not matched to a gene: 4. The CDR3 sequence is CATSDFAGVDNEQFF. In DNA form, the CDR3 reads TGTGCCACCAGTGATTTCGCGGGAGTAGACAATGAGCAGTTCTTC.

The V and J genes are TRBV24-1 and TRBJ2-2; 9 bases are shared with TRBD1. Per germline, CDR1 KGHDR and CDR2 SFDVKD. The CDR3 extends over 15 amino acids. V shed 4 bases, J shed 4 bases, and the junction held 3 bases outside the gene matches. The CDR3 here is CATSEDRGFTGELFF. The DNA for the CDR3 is TGTGCCACCAGTGAGGACAGGGGATTCACCGGGGAGCTGTTTTTT.

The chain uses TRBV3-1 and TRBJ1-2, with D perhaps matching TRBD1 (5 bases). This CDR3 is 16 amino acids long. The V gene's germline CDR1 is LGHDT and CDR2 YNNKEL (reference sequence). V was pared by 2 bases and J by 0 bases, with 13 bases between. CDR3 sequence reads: CASSQMTVSTNYGYTF. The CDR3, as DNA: TGTGCCAGCAGCCAAATGACAGTAAGCACTAACTATGGCTACACCTTC.

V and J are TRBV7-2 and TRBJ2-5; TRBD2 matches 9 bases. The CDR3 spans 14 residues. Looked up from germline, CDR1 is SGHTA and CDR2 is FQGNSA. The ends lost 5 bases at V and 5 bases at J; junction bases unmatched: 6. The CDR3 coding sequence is TGTGCCAGCAGCCCCAGGACTAGCGACGAGACCCAGTACTTC. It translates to CASSPRTSDETQYF.

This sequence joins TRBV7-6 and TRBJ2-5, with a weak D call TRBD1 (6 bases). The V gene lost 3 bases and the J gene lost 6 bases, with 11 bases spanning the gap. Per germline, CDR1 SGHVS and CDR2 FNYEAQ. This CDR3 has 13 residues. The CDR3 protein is CASSFGGLKTQYF. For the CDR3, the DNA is TGTGCCAGCAGCTTTGGGGGCTTGAAGACCCAGTACTTC.

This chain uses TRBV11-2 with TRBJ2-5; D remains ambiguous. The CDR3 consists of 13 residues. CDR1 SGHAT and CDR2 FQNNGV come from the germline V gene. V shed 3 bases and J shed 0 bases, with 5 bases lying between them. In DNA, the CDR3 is TGTGCCAGCAGCTTCGGAAACCAAGAGACCCAGTACTTC. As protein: CASSFGNQETQYF. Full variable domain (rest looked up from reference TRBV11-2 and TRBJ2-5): EAGVAQSPRYKIIEKRQSVAFWCNPISGHATLYWYQQILGQGPKLLIQFQNNGVVDDSQLPKDRFSAERLKGVDSTLKIQPAKLEDSAVYLCASSFGNQETQYFGPGTRLLVL.

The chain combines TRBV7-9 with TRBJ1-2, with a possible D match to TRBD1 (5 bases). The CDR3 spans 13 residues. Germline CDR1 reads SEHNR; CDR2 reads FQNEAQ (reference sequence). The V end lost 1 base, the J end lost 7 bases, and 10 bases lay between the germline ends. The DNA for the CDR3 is TGTGCCAGCAGCTTAGTTCCGGGGCCTGGCTACACCTTC. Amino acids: CASSLVPGPGYTF.

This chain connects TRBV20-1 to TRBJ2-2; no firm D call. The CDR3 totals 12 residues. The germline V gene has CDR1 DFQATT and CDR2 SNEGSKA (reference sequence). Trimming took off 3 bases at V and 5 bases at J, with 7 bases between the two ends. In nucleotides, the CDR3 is TGCAGTGCTAGTTTCGGGACCGGGGAGCTGTTTTTT. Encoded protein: CSASFGTGELFF.

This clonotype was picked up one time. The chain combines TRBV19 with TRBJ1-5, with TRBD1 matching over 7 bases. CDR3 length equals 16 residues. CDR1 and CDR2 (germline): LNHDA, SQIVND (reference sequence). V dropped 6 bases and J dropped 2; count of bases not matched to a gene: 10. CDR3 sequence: CASSYRDSSGNQPQHF. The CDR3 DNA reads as TGTGCCAGTAGCTACCGGGACAGTAGCGGCAATCAGCCCCAGCATTTT.

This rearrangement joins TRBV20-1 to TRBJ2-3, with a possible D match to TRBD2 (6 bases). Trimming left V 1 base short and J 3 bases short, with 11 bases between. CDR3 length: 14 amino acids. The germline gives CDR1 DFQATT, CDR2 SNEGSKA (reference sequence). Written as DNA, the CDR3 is TGCAGTGCTAGAGGGCGGGGCGGGACAGATACGCAGTATTTT. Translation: CSARGRGGTDTQYF.

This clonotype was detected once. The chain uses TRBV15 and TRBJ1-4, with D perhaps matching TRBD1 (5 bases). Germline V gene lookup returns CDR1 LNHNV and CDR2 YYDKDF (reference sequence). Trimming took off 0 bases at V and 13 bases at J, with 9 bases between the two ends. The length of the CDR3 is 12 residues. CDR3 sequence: CATSRDRGLLFF. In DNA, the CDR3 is TGTGCCACCAGCAGAGATCGGGGCCTACTGTTTTTT.

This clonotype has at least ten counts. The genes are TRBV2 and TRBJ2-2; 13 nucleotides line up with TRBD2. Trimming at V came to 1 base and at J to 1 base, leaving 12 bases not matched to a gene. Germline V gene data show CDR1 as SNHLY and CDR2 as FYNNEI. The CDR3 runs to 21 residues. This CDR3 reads CASSEERAVGLAGVNTGELFF. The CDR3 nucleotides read TGTGCCAGCAGTGAAGAGAGAGCGGTAGGACTAGCGGGGGTGAACACCGGGGAGCTGTTTTTT.

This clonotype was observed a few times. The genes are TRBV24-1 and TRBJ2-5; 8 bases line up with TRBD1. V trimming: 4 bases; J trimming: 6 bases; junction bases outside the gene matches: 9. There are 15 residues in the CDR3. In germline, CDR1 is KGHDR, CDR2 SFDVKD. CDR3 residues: CATSDPRTGKQTQYF. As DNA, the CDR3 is TGTGCCACCAGTGACCCAAGGACAGGGAAGCAGACCCAGTACTTC.

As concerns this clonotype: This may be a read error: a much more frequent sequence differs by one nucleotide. CDR3 residues: CASSLAGPAGEGDKQFF. CDR3 bases: TGTGCCAGCAGCTTAGCGGGGCCAGCGGGAGAGGGCGATAAGCAGTTCTTC. V usage is TRBV11-3 and J usage is TRBJ2-1; 8 bases line up with TRBD2. This CDR3 is built from 17 residues. The V gene's germline CDR1 is SGHNT and CDR2 YENEEA. With V trimmed by 1 base and J by 11 bases, 16 bases remained unmatched.

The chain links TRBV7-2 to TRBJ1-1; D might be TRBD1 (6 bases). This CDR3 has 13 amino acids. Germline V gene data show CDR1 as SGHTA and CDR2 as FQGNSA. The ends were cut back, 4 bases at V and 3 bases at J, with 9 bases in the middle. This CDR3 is CASSSNRDTEAFF. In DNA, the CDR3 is TGTGCCAGCAGCTCGAACAGGGACACTGAAGCTTTCTTT.

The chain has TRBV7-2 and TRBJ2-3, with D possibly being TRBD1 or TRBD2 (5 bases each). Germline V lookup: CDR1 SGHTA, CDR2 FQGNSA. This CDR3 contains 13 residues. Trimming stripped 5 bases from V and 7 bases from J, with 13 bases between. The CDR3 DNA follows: TGTGCCAGCAGCCGAACGGGGCTGAATACGCAGTATTTT. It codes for CASSRTGLNTQYF. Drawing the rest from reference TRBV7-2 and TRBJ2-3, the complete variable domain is GAGVSQSPSNKVTEKGKDVELRCDPISGHTALYWYRQSLGQGLEFLIYFQGNSAPDKSGLPSDRFSAERTGGSVSTLTIQRTQQEDSAVYLCASSRTGLNTQYFGPGTRLTVL.